This TCR beta chain was documented in a study of cytomegalovirus exposure and HLA in healthy donors. Study details: In a previous analysis, approximately 110 million unique TCR beta sequences were found from some 180 million T cells. Study outcomes and limitations: Indistinguishability led to the exclusion of some V segments, TRBV6-2 and TRBV6-3 included.

Researchers ran the PCR with 60 Vbeta and 13 Jbeta primers. Assay used: immunoSEQ multiplex PCR; TCRdb lists only in-frame clones, some missing. The repertoire holds over 150,000 clones, under 85% seen once, with 5.4% in the top ten. Turning to this clone: What it recognizes is unknown.

Trimming cost V 2 bases and J 4 bases, with 6 bases left between them. The CDR3 covers 12 residues. Germline lookup yields CDR1 SGHRS and CDR2 YFSETQ. Despite likely unrecorded immune exposures, the donors were nominally healthy at the time of sampling. The J gene is TRBJ2-5, the V gene TRBV5-1; D unclear. The sequencing sample was made of PBMCs. This clonotype was obtained from a woman younger than 35 in good health and CMV-seropositive. The CDR3 loop reads CASSFPRETQYF. Here the CDR3 DNA reads TGCGCCAGCAGCTTCCCGCGAGAGACCCAGTACTTC. Drawing the rest from reference TRBV5-1 and TRBJ2-5, the complete variable domain is KAGVTQTPRYLIKTRGQQVTLSCSPISGHRSVSWYQQTPGQGLQFLFEYFSETQRNKGNFPGRFSGRQFSNSRSEMNVSTLELGDSALYLCASSFPRETQYFGPGTRLLVL.